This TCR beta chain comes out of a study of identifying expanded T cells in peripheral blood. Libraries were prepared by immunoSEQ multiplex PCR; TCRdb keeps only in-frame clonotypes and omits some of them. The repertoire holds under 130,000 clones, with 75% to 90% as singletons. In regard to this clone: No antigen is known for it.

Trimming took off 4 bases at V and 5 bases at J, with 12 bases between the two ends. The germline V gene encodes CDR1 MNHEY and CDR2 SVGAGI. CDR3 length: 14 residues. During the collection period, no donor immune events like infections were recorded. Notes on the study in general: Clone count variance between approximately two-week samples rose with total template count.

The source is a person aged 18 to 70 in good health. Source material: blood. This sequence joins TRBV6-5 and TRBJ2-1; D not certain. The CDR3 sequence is CASSSLDGNNEQFF. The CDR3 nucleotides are TGTGCCAGCAGTTCCCTGGACGGCAACAATGAGCAGTTCTTC.